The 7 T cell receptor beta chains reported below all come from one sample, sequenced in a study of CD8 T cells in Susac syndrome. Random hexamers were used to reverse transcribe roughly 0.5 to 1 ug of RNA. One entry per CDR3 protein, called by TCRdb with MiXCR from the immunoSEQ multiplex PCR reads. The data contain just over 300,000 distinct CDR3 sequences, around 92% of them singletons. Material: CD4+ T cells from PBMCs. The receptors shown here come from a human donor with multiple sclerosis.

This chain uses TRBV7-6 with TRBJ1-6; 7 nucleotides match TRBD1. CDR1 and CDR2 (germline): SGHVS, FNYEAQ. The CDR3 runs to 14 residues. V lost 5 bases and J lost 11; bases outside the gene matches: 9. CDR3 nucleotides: TGTGCCAGCAGCCCAGAGACAGGGAGGACACCCCTCCACTTT. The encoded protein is CASSPETGRTPLHF. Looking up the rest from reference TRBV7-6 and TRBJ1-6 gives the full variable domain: GAGVSQSPRYKVTKRGQDVALRCDPISGHVSLYWYRQALGQGPEFLTYFNYEAQQDKSGLPNDRFSAERPEGSISTLTIQRTEQRDSAMYRCASSPETGRTPLHFGNGTRLTVT.

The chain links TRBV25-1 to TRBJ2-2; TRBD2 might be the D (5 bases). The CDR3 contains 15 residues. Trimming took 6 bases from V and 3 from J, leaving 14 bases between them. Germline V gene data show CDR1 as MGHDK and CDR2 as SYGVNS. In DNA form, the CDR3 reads TGTGCCAGCAGCGGGATTGATTTGCACACCGGGGAGCTGTTTTTT. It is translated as CASSGIDLHTGELFF.

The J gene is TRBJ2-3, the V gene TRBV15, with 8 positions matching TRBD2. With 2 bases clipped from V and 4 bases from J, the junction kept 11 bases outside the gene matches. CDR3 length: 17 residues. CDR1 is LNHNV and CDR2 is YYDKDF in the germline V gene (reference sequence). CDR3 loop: CATSRRVSGGRADTQYF. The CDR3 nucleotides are TGTGCCACCAGCAGACGAGTATCGGGGGGGCGGGCAGATACGCAGTATTTT.

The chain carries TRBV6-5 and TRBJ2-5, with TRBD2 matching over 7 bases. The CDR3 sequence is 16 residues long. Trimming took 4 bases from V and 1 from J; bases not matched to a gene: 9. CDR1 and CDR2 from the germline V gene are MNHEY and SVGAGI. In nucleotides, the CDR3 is TGTGCCAGCAGTTCCGTGGCCGGGGAGGGCCAAGAGACCCAGTACTTC. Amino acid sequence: CASSSVAGEGQETQYF.

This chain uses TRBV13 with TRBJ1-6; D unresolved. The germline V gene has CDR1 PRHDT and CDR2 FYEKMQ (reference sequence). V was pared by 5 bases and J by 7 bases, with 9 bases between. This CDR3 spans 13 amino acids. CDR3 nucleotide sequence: TGTGCCAGCAGCCCCGGGAGAAATTCACCCCTCCACTTT. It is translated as CASSPGRNSPLHF.

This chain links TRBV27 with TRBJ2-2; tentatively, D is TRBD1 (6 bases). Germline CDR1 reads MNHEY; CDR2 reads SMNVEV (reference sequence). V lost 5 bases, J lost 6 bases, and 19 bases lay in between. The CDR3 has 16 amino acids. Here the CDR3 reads CASSTLSFGGAGELFF. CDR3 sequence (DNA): TGTGCCAGCAGTACCCTCTCCTTTGGGGGCGCCGGGGAGCTGTTTTTT.

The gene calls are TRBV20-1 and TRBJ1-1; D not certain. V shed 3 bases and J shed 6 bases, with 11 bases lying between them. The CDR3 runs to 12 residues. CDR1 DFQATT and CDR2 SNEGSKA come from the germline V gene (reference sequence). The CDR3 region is CSASLGGAEAFF. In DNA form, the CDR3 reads TGCAGTGCTAGCCTGGGTGGGGCTGAAGCTTTCTTT.